This T cell receptor beta chain was sequenced in a study of control samples from healthy donors and cancer patients. The germline gives CDR1 SNHLY, CDR2 FYNNEI. The length of the CDR3 is 15 residues. V was trimmed by 7 bases and J by 0 bases, leaving 12 bases between them. The table came from immunoSEQ multiplex PCR; TCRdb's copy has only in-frame clones and leaves some out. The sample records 45,000 to 60,000 clones, roughly nine tenths being singletons. The genes are TRBV2 and TRBJ1-4; unclear D gene. The sample comprised PBMCs. This receptor was identified in a man aged 60 to 69 with head and neck cancer. CDR3 sequence (DNA): TGTGCCAGCAACCCGAGAAGAGCAACTAATGAAAAACTGTTTTTT. It specifies CASNPRRATNEKLFF.